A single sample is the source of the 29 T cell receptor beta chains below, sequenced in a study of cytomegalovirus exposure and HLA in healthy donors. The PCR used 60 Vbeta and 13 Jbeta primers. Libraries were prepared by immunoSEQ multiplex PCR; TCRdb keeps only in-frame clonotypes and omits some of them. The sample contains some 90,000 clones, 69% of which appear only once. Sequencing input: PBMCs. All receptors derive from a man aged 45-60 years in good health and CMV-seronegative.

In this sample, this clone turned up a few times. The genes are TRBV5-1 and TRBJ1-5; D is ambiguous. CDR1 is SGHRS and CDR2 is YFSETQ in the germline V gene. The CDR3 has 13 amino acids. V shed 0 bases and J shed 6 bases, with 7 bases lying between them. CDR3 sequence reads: CASSLGEGQPQHF. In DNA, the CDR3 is TGCGCCAGCAGCTTGGGAGAGGGTCAGCCCCAGCATTTT.

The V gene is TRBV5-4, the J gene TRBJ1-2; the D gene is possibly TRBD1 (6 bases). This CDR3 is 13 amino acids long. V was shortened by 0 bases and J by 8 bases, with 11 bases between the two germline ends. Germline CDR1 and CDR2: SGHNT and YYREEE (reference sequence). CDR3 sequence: CASSLDRVRGYTF. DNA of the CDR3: TGTGCCAGCAGCTTGGACAGGGTGAGGGGCTACACCTTC.

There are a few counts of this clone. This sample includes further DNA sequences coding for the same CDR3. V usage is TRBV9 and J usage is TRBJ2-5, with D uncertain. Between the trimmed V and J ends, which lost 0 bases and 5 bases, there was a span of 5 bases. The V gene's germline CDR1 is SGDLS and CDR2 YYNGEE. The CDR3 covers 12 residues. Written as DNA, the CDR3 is TGTGCCAGCAGCGTAGGTGGCGAGACCCAGTACTTC. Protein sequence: CASSVGGETQYF. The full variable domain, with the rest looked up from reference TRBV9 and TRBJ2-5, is DSGVTQTPKHLITATGQRVTLRCSPRSGDLSVYWYQQSLDQGLQFLIQYYNGEERAKGNILERFSAQQFPDLHSELNLSSLELGDSALYFCASSVGGETQYFGPGTRLLVL.

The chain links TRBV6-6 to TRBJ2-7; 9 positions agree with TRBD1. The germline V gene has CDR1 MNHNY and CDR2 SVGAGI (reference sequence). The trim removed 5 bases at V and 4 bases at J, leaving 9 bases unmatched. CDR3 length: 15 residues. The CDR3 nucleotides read TGTGCCAGCAGTGGGGGAGGGGACAGGGCGTACGAGCAGTACGTC. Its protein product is CASSGGGDRAYEQYV.

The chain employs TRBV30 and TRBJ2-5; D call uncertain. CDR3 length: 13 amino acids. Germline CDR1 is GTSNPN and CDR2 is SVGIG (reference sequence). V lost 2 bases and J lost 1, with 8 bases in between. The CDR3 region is CAWSLGLQETQYF. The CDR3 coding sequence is TGTGCCTGGAGTCTTGGGCTCCAAGAGACCCAGTACTTC.

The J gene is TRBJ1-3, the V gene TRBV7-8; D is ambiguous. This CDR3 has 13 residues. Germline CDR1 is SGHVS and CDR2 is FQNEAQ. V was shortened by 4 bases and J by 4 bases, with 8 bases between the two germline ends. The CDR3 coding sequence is TGTGCCAGCAGCTCCGGAGGAGGAAACACCATATATTTT. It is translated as CASSSGGGNTIYF. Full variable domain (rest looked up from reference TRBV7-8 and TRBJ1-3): GAGVSQSPRYKVAKRGQDVALRCDPISGHVSLFWYQQALGQGPEFLTYFQNEAQLDKSGLPSDRFFAERPEGSVSTLKIQRTQQEDSAVYLCASSSGGGNTIYFGEGSWLTVV.

The chain's CDR3 is CASSLERGNTEAFF. In nucleotides, the CDR3 is TGTGCCAGCAGCTTGGAAAGGGGGAACACTGAAGCTTTCTTT. The chain is built from TRBV5-4 and TRBJ1-1; possibly TRBD1 for D (5 bases). The V and J ends lost 0 bases and 1 base respectively, with 7 bases between them. Germline lookup yields CDR1 SGHNT and CDR2 YYREEE (reference sequence). The CDR3 runs to 14 residues.

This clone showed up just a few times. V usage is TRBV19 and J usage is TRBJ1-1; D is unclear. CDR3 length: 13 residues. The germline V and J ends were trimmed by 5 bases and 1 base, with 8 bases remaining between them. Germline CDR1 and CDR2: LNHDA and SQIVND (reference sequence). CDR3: CASSPSGNTEAFF. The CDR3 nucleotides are TGTGCCAGTAGTCCTTCCGGGAACACTGAAGCTTTCTTT.

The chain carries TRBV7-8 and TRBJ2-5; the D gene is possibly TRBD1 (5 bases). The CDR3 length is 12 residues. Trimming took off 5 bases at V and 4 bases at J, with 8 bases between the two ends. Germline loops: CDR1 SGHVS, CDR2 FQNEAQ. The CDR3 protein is CASSLGPETQYF. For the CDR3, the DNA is TGTGCCAGCAGCCTGGGGCCAGAGACCCAGTACTTC.

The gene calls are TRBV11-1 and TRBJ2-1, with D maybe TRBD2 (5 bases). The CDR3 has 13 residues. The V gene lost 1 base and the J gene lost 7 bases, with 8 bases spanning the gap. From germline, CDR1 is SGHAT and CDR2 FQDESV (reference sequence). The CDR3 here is CASSLERWNEQFF. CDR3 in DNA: TGTGCCAGCAGCTTAGAGCGGTGGAATGAGCAGTTCTTC.

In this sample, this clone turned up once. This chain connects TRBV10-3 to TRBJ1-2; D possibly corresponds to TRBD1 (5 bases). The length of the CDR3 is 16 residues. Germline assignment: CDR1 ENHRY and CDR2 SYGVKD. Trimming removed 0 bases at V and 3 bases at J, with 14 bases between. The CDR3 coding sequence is TGTGCCATCAGTGAGTCTGGGCAGGGTGGCCACTATGGCTACACCTTC. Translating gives CAISESGQGGHYGYTF.

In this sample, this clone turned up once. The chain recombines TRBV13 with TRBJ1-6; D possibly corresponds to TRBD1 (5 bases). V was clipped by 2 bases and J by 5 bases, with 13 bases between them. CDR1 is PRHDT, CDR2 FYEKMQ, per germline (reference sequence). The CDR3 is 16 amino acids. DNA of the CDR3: TGTGCCAGCAGCTTATGGAGGGGAGGGGATAATTCACCCCTCCACTTT. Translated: CASSLWRGGDNSPLHF.

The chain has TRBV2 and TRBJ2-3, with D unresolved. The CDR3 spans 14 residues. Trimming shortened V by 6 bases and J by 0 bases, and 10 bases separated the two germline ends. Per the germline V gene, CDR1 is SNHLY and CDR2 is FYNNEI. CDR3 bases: TGTGCCAGCAGGAGGCAAGCTAGCACAGATACGCAGTATTTT. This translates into CASRRQASTDTQYF.

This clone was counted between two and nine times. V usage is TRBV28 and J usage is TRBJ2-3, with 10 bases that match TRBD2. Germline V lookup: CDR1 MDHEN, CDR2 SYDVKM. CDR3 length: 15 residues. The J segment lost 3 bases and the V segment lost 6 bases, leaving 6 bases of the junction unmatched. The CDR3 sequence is CASRSGGAMTDTQYF. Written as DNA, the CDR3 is TGTGCCAGCAGGAGCGGGGGGGCGATGACAGATACGCAGTATTTT.

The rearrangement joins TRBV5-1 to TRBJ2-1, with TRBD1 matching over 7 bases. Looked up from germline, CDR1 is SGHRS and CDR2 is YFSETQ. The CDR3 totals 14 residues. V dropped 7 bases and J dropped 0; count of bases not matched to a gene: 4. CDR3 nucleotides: TGCGCCAGCGGACAGGATAGCTCCTACAATGAGCAGTTCTTC. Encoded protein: CASGQDSSYNEQFF. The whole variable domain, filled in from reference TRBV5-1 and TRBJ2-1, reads KAGVTQTPRYLIKTRGQQVTLSCSPISGHRSVSWYQQTPGQGLQFLFEYFSETQRNKGNFPGRFSGRQFSNSRSEMNVSTLELGDSALYLCASGQDSSYNEQFFGPGTRLTVL.

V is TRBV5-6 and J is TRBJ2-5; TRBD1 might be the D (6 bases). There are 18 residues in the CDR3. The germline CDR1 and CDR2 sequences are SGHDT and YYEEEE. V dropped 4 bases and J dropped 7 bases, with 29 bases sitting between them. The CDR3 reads CASSRQTRQVGGRLTQYF. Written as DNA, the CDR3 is TGTGCCAGCAGCCGGCAGACTCGACAGGTTGGGGGAAGGTTGACCCAGTACTTC.

As DNA, the CDR3 is TGCGCCAGCAGCTTGGGACAGGGGCCATCCTCTGGAAACACCATATATTTT. Residues: CASSLGQGPSSGNTIYF. V gene TRBV5-1 combines with J gene TRBJ1-3, with 8 bases identical to TRBD1. The CDR3 length is 17 residues. J was trimmed by 0 bases and V by 0 bases; bases with no gene match: 5. Germline V gene data show CDR1 as SGHRS and CDR2 as YFSETQ.

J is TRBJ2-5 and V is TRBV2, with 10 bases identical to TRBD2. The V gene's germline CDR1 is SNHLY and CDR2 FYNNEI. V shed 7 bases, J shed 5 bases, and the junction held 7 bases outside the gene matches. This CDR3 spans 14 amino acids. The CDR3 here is CASKSGGGRETQYF. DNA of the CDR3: TGTGCCAGCAAGAGCGGGGGGGGCAGGGAGACCCAGTACTTC.

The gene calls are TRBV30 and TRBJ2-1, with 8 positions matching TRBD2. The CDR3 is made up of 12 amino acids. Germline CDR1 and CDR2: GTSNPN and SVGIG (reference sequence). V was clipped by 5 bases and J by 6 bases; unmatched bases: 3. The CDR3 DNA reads TGTGCCTGGGGGCGGGGGGTCAATGAGCAGTTCTTC. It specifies CAWGRGVNEQFF. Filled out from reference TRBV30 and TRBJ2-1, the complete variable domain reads SQTIHQWPATLVQPVGSPLSLECTVEGTSNPNLYWYRQAAGRGLQLLFYSVGIGQISSEVPQNLSASRPQDRQFILSSKKLLLSDSGFYLCAWGRGVNEQFFGPGTRLTVL.

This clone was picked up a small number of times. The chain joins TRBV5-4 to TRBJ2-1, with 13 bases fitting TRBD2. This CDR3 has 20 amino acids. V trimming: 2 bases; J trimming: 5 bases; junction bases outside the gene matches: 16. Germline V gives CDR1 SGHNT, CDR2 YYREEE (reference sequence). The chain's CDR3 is CASSLQLLAGGPGSDNEQFF. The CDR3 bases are TGTGCCAGCAGCTTACAACTACTAGCGGGAGGGCCGGGGAGCGACAATGAGCAGTTCTTC.

The CDR3 DNA sequence: TGTGCCAGCAGTCCTACAGGGGGCAGGAGCTCTGGGGCCAACGTCCTGACTTTC. This encodes CASSPTGGRSSGANVLTF. The rearrangement uses TRBV27 and TRBJ2-6; 9 bases map to TRBD1. J gave up 0 bases and V 5 bases, and 8 bases lay outside the gene matches. The germline V gene encodes CDR1 MNHEY and CDR2 SMNVEV (reference sequence). The length of the CDR3 is 18 residues.

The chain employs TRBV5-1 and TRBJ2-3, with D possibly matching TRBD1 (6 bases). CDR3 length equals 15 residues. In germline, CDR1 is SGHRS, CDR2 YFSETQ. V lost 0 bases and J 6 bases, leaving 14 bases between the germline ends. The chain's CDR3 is CASSLGVTGFDTQYF. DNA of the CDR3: TGCGCCAGCAGCTTGGGGGTTACAGGGTTCGATACGCAGTATTTT. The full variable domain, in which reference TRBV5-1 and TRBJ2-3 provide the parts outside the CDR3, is KAGVTQTPRYLIKTRGQQVTLSCSPISGHRSVSWYQQTPGQGLQFLFEYFSETQRNKGNFPGRFSGRQFSNSRSEMNVSTLELGDSALYLCASSLGVTGFDTQYFGPGTRLTVL.

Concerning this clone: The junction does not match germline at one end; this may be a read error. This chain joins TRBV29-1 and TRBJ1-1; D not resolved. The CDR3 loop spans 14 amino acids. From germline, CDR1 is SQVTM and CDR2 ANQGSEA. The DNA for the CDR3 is TGCAGCGTCGAAGTGAGGGCCCGGAACACTGAAGCTTTCTTT. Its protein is CSVEVRARNTEAFF. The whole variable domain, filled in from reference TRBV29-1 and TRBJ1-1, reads SAVISQKPSRDICQRGTSLTIQCQVDSQVTMMFWYRQQPGQSLTLIATANQGSEATYESGFVIDKFPISRPNLTFSTLTVSNMSPEDSSIYLCSVEVRARNTEAFFGQGTRLTVV.

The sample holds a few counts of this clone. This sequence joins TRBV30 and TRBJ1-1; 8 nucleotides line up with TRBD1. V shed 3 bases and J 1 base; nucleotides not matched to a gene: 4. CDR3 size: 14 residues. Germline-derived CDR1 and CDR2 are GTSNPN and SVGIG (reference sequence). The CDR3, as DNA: TGTGCCTGGAGCTCAGGGGGCTCGAACACTGAAGCTTTCTTT. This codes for CAWSSGGSNTEAFF.

The CDR3 region is CASSSSPGNGEQYV. In DNA form, the CDR3 reads TGTGCCAGCAGTTCTAGCCCCGGTAACGGCGAGCAGTACGTC. This chain uses TRBV27 with TRBJ2-7, with D possibly TRBD2 on 5 matching bases. Trimming removed 4 bases from V and 6 bases from J, with 16 bases in between. Germline assignment: CDR1 MNHEY and CDR2 SMNVEV (reference sequence). CDR3 size: 14 residues.

The chain's CDR3 is CASSYSPGQALGEQYV. In DNA form, the CDR3 reads TGTGCCAGCAGTTACTCGCCGGGACAGGCCTTAGGGGAGCAGTACGTC. This chain links TRBV6-6 with TRBJ2-7; 8 nucleotides line up with TRBD1. The CDR3 contains 16 residues. The trim removed 0 bases at V and 7 bases at J, leaving 11 bases unmatched. Germline V gives CDR1 MNHNY, CDR2 SVGAGI (reference sequence).

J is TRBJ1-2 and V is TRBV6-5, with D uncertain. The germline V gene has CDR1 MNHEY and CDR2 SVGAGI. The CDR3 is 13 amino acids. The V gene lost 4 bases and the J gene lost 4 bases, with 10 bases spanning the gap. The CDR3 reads CASSLRGIYGYTF. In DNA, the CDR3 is TGTGCCAGCAGTTTGAGAGGGATCTATGGCTACACCTTC.

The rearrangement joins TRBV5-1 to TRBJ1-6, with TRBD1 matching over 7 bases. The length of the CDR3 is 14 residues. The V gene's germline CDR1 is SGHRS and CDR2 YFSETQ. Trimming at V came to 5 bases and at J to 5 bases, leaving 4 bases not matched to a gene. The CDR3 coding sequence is TGCGCCAGCAGGGCCGGGACAGATAATTCACCCCTCCACTTT. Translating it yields CASRAGTDNSPLHF.

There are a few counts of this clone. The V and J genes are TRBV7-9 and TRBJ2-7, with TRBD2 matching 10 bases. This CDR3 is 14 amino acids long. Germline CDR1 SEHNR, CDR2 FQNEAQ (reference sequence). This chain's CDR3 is CASSWDSGTSVPPV. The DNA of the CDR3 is TGTGCCAGCAGCTGGGACTCCGGGACTAGCGTCCCTCCAGTC.